The present TCR beta chain was sequenced within a study of T cells expressing NK-cell markers. About the study: All TCR beta repertoires analysed originated from sorted CD3+CD56+NKG2C+, CD3+CD56+NKG2C- and CD3+CD56-NKG2C+ T cells. HCMV serostatus: most of the eight sequenced donors positive, one negative.

TCRdb re-called the 5' RACE reads and catalogs CDR3 proteins one per entry, DNA excluded. The sample data list about 15,000 distinct CDR3 sequences. Germline assignment: CDR1 SGHTA and CDR2 FQGNSA. The CDR3 totals 15 residues. The gene calls are TRBV7-2 and TRBJ2-3; absent DNA, TCRdb's TRBD2 call cannot be checked. This receptor was identified in a man aged 18-70 years in good health. Sequenced sample: blood T cells: a sorted CD56 or NKG2C T cell subset, CD4+ or CD8+ T cells, or bulk PBMC T cells (not recorded which). The CDR3 spells CASSLAWRGTDTQYF.